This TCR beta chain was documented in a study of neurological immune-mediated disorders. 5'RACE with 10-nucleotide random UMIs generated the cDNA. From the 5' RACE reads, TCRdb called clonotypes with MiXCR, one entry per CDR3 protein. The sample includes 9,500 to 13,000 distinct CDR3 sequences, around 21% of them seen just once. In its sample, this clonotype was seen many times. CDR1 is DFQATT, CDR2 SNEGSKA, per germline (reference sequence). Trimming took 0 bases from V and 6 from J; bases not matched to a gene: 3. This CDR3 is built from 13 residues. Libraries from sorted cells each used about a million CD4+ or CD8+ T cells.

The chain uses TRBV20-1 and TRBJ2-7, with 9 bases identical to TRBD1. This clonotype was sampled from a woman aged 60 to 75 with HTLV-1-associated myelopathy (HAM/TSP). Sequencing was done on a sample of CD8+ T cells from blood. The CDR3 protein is CSAREGQGREQYF. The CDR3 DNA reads TGCAGTGCTAGAGAGGGACAGGGCCGCGAGCAGTACTTC.